Listed here are 27 T cell receptor beta chains from one sample, sequenced in a study of spatial heterogeneity in lung cancer (dated by TCRdb to about 2019). The sample's time point label is to be understood as: sample taken at primary tumor resection. Receptor amplification or capture employed 5' RACE. Data came from a NextSeq 500. The public reads were run again by TCRdb, first through fastp at Q25 and then through MiXCR, and only productive beta chains were kept. Duplicate CDR3 protein sequences are folded into a single record with the most common DNA and genes. The sample table shows over 1,500 distinct CDR3 sequences, and over 9.5% are seen once. Approximately 14% of the sample comes from the top ten. Sequenced material: normal lung tissue next to the tumor, taken at surgery. The source of these receptors is a female donor with early-stage non-small cell lung cancer.

The rearrangement uses TRBV11-1 and TRBJ2-3; D uncertain. There are 13 residues in the CDR3. Per the germline V gene, CDR1 is SGHAT and CDR2 is FQDESV (reference sequence). V lost 1 base to trimming and J lost 4 bases, with 6 bases between them. Written as DNA, the CDR3 is TGTGCCAGCAGCTTAGGGCAGCCAGATACGCAGTATTTT. Translation gives CASSLGQPDTQYF.

In nucleotides, the CDR3 is TGTGCCAGCAGTTTTATGGGTGGGGGACAGCCCCAGCATTTT. It specifies CASSFMGGGQPQHF. The chain combines TRBV12-3 or TRBV12-4 with TRBJ1-5; TRBD1 might be the D (5 bases). This CDR3 region has 14 residues. Trimming shortened V by 3 bases and J by 7 bases, and 13 bases separated the two germline ends.

This clonotype is judged large. The chain uses TRBV12-3 or TRBV12-4 and TRBJ2-3; TRBD2 agrees at 7 bases. V lost 6 bases to trimming and J lost 5 bases; unmatched junction nucleotides: 2. CDR3 size: 12 residues. This chain's CDR3 is CASRGGRDTQYF. The CDR3 region has the DNA TGTGCCAGCAGGGGCGGGAGAGATACGCAGTATTTT.

Within the sample, this clonotype is medium-sized. The J gene is TRBJ2-1, the V gene TRBV20-1; 10 bases match TRBD1. Germline V gives CDR1 DFQATT, CDR2 SNEGSKA (reference sequence). The CDR3 loop spans 15 amino acids. V shed 5 bases, J shed 8 bases, and the junction held 12 bases outside the gene matches. The CDR3 DNA follows: TGCAGTGCTGCAATTCGGGACAGGGGAGGGGATGAGCAGTTCTTC. This codes for CSAAIRDRGGDEQFF.

Relative to its sample, this clonotype is medium-sized. The rearrangement joins TRBV5-1 to TRBJ2-3; D is ambiguous. The CDR3 is made up of 15 amino acids. CDR1 and CDR2 (germline): SGHRS, YFSETQ. V was cut by 4 bases and J by 4 bases, with 16 bases left in between. The DNA for the CDR3 is TGCGCCAGCAGCGAGCGCAGGAGCCAGTCAGATACGCAGTATTTT. This encodes CASSERRSQSDTQYF.

This clonotype is judged medium-sized (0.01 to 0.1%). V and J are TRBV7-8 and TRBJ1-5; D remains ambiguous. The CDR3 has 18 amino acids. CDR1 is SGHVS and CDR2 is FQNEAQ in the germline V gene. The V and J ends lost 5 bases and 2 bases respectively, with 22 bases between them. The CDR3 spells CASSPRLQTPTGNQPQHF. The CDR3 nucleotides read TGTGCCAGCAGCCCGAGGTTACAGACCCCAACGGGCAATCAGCCCCAGCATTTT. Full variable domain (remainder filled in from reference TRBV7-8 and TRBJ1-5): GAGVSQSPRYKVAKRGQDVALRCDPISGHVSLFWYQQALGQGPEFLTYFQNEAQLDKSGLPSDRFFAERPEGSVSTLKIQRTQQEDSAVYLCASSPRLQTPTGNQPQHFGDGTRLSIL.

This clonotype counts as medium-sized (0.01 to 0.1%). The CDR3 here is CASSLDGVGYEQYV. CDR3 bases: TGTGCCAGCAGCTTAGACGGGGTGGGCTACGAGCAGTACGTC. The chain carries TRBV7-9 and TRBJ2-7; tentatively, D is TRBD2 (5 bases). The germline gives CDR1 SEHNR, CDR2 FQNEAQ (reference sequence). V lost 1 base to trimming and J lost 3 bases, with 10 bases between them. The CDR3 is made up of 14 amino acids.

This clonotype is categorized as medium-sized. V usage is TRBV6-2 or TRBV6-3 and J usage is TRBJ1-1; 7 bases are shared with TRBD1. Per germline, CDR1 MNHEY and CDR2 SVGEGT. CDR3 length: 17 amino acids. V lost 6 bases, J lost 0 bases, and 13 bases stayed unmatched. CDR3 DNA sequence: TGTGCCAGCAGACCATCCGGACAGGCGAGAATGAACACTGAAGCTTTCTTT. Translated: CASRPSGQARMNTEAFF.

This clonotype is termed medium-sized. The CDR3 DNA is TGTGCCAGCAGCTCCCCCGGGGACCTTGAAGCTTTCTTT. It yields the protein CASSSPGDLEAFF. The gene calls are TRBV7-9 and TRBJ1-1, with D maybe TRBD1 (5 bases). Looked up from germline, CDR1 is SEHNR and CDR2 is FQNEAQ (reference sequence). The V and J ends lost 4 bases and 7 bases respectively, with 13 bases between them. This CDR3 spans 13 amino acids.

This clonotype is medium-sized in the sample. This chain connects TRBV27 to TRBJ2-1; TRBD1 agrees at 8 bases. Germline CDR1 MNHEY, CDR2 SMNVEV (reference sequence). After removal of 0 bases from V and 7 bases from J, the junction contained 5 bases not matched to a gene. CDR3 length: 15 amino acids. The CDR3 nucleotides read TGTGCCAGCAGTTTATCCAGGGGGCTTTTGAATGAGCAGTTCTTC. It translates to CASSLSRGLLNEQFF.

This clonotype is medium-sized within its sample. Here the CDR3 reads CASSSGGGNQETQYF. CDR3 sequence (DNA): TGTGCCAGCAGTTCCGGGGGAGGGAACCAAGAGACCCAGTACTTC. The chain joins TRBV6-6 to TRBJ2-5; 7 bases match TRBD2. This CDR3 has 15 amino acids. CDR1 and CDR2 from the germline V gene are MNHNY and SVGAGI (reference sequence). Trimming took 4 bases from V and 0 from J; bases not matched to a gene: 5.

This clonotype ranks as large. The chain recombines TRBV3-2 with TRBJ2-1; TRBD1 is the table's D call and was not checked against the DNA. TRBV3-2 is tagged as a pseudogene. This CDR3 has 16 residues. CDR3 loop: CASSQSPTDRDNEQFF. The CDR3 bases are TGTGCCAGCAGCCAATCACCTACTGACAGGGACAATGAGCAGTTCTTC.

This clonotype qualifies as medium-sized. The chain is built from TRBV3-1 and TRBJ2-5, with TRBD2 as a possible D gene (6 bases). Trimming shortened V by 2 bases and J by 4 bases, and 11 bases separated the two germline ends. Germline lookup yields CDR1 LGHDT and CDR2 YNNKEL (reference sequence). The CDR3 covers 14 residues. CDR3 sequence: CASSQRERPETQYF. CDR3 nucleotides: TGTGCCAGCAGCCAACGGGAGAGGCCAGAGACCCAGTACTTC.

This clonotype was counted many times. The V gene is TRBV19, the J gene TRBJ2-2; no clear D gene. V was clipped by 8 bases and J by 4 bases, with 8 bases between them. Per the germline V gene, CDR1 is LNHDA and CDR2 is SQIVND (reference sequence). This CDR3 has 12 residues. The CDR3 is CASGPVTGELFF. The CDR3 DNA is TGTGCCAGTGGTCCCGTCACCGGGGAGCTGTTTTTT.

In this sample, this clonotype is medium-sized. The V gene is TRBV28, the J gene TRBJ2-5, with D tentatively TRBD2 (6 bases). Looked up from germline, CDR1 is MDHEN and CDR2 is SYDVKM. With 5 bases removed from V and 5 bases from J, the gap between germline ends came to 15 bases. CDR3 length equals 14 residues. The CDR3 bases are TGTGCCAGCAGTACCGGGACTCCGAAGGAGACCCAGTACTTC. Encoded protein: CASSTGTPKETQYF. Supplemented by reference TRBV28 and TRBJ2-5, the full variable domain reads DVKVTQSSRYLVKRTGEKVFLECVQDMDHENMFWYRQDPGLGLRLIYFSYDVKMKEKGDIPEGYSVSREKKERFSLILESASTNQTSMYLCASSTGTPKETQYFGPGTRLLVL.

This clonotype is medium-sized by share. V gene TRBV6-5 combines with J gene TRBJ1-5; 8 nucleotides agree with TRBD1. Germline CDR1 is MNHEY and CDR2 is SVGAGI. The CDR3 runs 15 residues. Unmatched junction bases numbered 9, after V lost 6 bases and J lost 5 bases. The CDR3 DNA sequence: TGTGCCAGCAGCCAGACGACAGGGGTCGATCAGCCCCAGCATTTT. Protein product: CASSQTTGVDQPQHF.

Relative to its sample, this clonotype is large. DNA of the CDR3: TGTGCCAGCAGCTTCGACACCCGTTCCACTGAAGCTTTCTTT. It translates to CASSFDTRSTEAFF. This rearrangement joins TRBV7-9 to TRBJ1-1; D is uncertain. This CDR3 has 14 amino acids. Per the germline V gene, CDR1 is SEHNR and CDR2 is FQNEAQ (reference sequence). V was shortened by 3 bases and J by 4 bases, with 12 bases between the two germline ends.

This clonotype was counted at least ten times. V and J are TRBV16 and TRBJ1-5, with a tentative D call TRBD1 (5 bases). Germline CDR1 is KGHSY and CDR2 is FQNENV. V dropped 2 bases and J dropped 5 bases, with 10 bases sitting between them. This CDR3 spans 14 amino acids. DNA for the CDR3: TGTGCCAGCAGCCAAGGGGACTCTTATCAGCCCCAGCATTTT. Amino acids: CASSQGDSYQPQHF. Complete variable domain (other parts from reference TRBV16 and TRBJ1-5): GEEVAQTPKHLVRGEGQKAKLYCAPIKGHSYVFWYQQVLKNEFKFLISFQNENVFDETGMPKERFSAKCLPNSPCSLEIQATKLEDSAVYFCASSQGDSYQPQHFGDGTRLSIL.

Many counts were recorded for this clonotype. This chain uses TRBV24-1 with TRBJ2-1, with D possibly being TRBD2 (5 bases). V was cut by 4 bases and J by 10 bases, with 19 bases left in between. The CDR3 contains 15 residues. Looked up from germline, CDR1 is KGHDR and CDR2 is SFDVKD. The CDR3 nucleotides are TGTGCCACCAGTGACCTTAGCAGGAGGCCAGGAGAGCAGTTCTTC. Residues: CATSDLSRRPGEQFF.

This clonotype qualifies as medium-sized. The rearrangement uses TRBV7-9 and TRBJ2-7, with D possibly being TRBD1 (6 bases). CDR3 size: 13 residues. Germline CDR1 SEHNR, CDR2 FQNEAQ (reference sequence). V gave up 1 base and J gave up 3 bases, with 7 bases separating them. CDR3: CASSLGQVYEQYV. The CDR3 DNA reads TGTGCCAGCAGCTTAGGACAGGTCTACGAGCAGTACGTC.

This clonotype ranks as medium-sized. This sequence joins TRBV13 and TRBJ1-1; D unclear. Germline V gene data show CDR1 as PRHDT and CDR2 as FYEKMQ (reference sequence). The CDR3 extends over 16 amino acids. V was pared by 0 bases and J by 0 bases, with 11 bases between. The CDR3 loop is CASSLGLPWVNTEAFF. For the CDR3, the DNA is TGTGCCAGCAGCTTAGGGCTCCCCTGGGTGAACACTGAAGCTTTCTTT.

CDR3 DNA: TGCAGTGCTAGAGATGAGAGGTCAGATACGCAGTATTTT. Translated, it gives CSARDERSDTQYF. The V gene is TRBV20-1, the J gene TRBJ2-3; no firm D call. CDR1 DFQATT and CDR2 SNEGSKA come from the germline V gene (reference sequence). Trimming removed 0 bases at V and 4 bases at J, with 8 bases between. The CDR3 sequence is 13 residues long.

Many counts were recorded for this clonotype. J is TRBJ2-3 and V is TRBV20-1, with D hard to call. This CDR3 is built from 15 residues. The germline V gene encodes CDR1 DFQATT and CDR2 SNEGSKA (reference sequence). The V end was cut by 5 bases, the J end by 0 bases, with 15 bases between. The CDR3 bases are TGCAGTGCTCCGGGCAGTGTGGGGAGCACAGATACGCAGTATTTT. This gives the protein CSAPGSVGSTDTQYF.

This clonotype was found a few times. The chain links TRBV30 to TRBJ2-7; D uncertain. V was pared by 5 bases and J by 4 bases, with 12 bases between. Looked up from germline, CDR1 is GTSNPN and CDR2 is SVGIG (reference sequence). The CDR3 contains 12 residues. The CDR3 DNA sequence: TGTGCCTGGGCTACCCCAGATTACGAGCAGTACTTC. The encoded protein is CAWATPDYEQYF.

This clonotype counts as medium-sized. This rearrangement joins TRBV20-1 to TRBJ2-1; 15 nucleotides line up with TRBD2. V gave up 0 bases and J gave up 7 bases; unmatched junction bases: 13. The germline gives CDR1 DFQATT, CDR2 SNEGSKA (reference sequence). The CDR3 contains 19 residues. The CDR3 reads CSARDRGLAGGLIVNEQFF. The CDR3 nucleotides read TGCAGTGCTAGAGATCGCGGACTAGCGGGAGGGCTGATAGTGAATGAGCAGTTCTTC.

This clonotype was picked up many times. The DNA is omitted, as the CDR3 cannot be located on it reliably, and the CDR3 follows TCRdb's listing. The gene calls are TRBV6-2 or TRBV6-3 and TRBJ2-7; the D call of TRBD1 is as the table states it, not checked on the DNA. CDR1 is MNHEY and CDR2 is SVGEGT in the germline V gene. The CDR3 is 12 amino acids in total, end residues counted. The CDR3 sequence: CASSSSEDRAYV.

This clonotype showed up many times. The chain carries TRBV6-5 and TRBJ2-7; possible D gene TRBD2, 5 bases. Germline assignment: CDR1 MNHEY and CDR2 SVGAGI. This CDR3 region has 12 residues. The CDR3 protein is CAAGLLSYEQYF. The CDR3 nucleotides are TGTGCGGCGGGCCTACTCTCCTACGAGCAGTACTTC.